This passage covers 16 T cell receptor beta chains from one sample sequenced in a study of T cells after yellow fever vaccination. In TCRdb, the 5' RACE reads were re-called with MiXCR into one record per CDR3 protein. The data contain around 350,000 distinct CDR3 sequences, around 6.4% of them singletons. Sequenced material: PBMCs, taken 5 days after the yellow fever booster vaccination. These receptors were obtained from a man younger than 40 who received the YFV17D yellow fever vaccine.

This clonotype showed up many times. V is TRBV4-3 and J is TRBJ2-3; the D gene is possibly TRBD1 (7 bases). The CDR3 totals 14 residues. With 0 bases removed from V and 5 bases from J, the gap between germline ends came to 9 bases. Germline assignment: CDR1 LGHNA and CDR2 YSLEER. The CDR3 DNA reads as TGCGCCAGCAGCCAAGACAGGGGGGAAGATACGCAGTATTTT. Its protein product is CASSQDRGEDTQYF.

The chain joins TRBV7-9 to TRBJ1-1; D perhaps matches TRBD1 (6 bases). This CDR3 has 14 amino acids. V was cut by 2 bases and J by 6 bases, with 13 bases left in between. Germline loops: CDR1 SEHNR, CDR2 FQNEAQ (reference sequence). The CDR3 DNA is TGTGCCAGCAGCTTAAAACAGGGAGTCTCTGAAGCTTTCTTT. It yields the protein CASSLKQGVSEAFF.

This clonotype was picked up a small number of times. The V and J genes are TRBV25-1 and TRBJ2-2, with 7 bases fitting TRBD1. This CDR3 is built from 15 residues. Germline V gene sequence: CDR1 MGHDK, CDR2 SYGVNS. V trimming: 2 bases; J trimming: 3 bases; junction bases outside the gene matches: 3. The CDR3: CASSELTGDTGELFF. The DNA of the CDR3 is TGTGCCAGCAGTGAACTAACAGGGGACACCGGGGAGCTGTTTTTT.

This clonotype was seen a handful of times. The chain joins TRBV6-1 to TRBJ2-1; TRBD1 aligns across 8 bases. Looked up from germline, CDR1 is MNHNS and CDR2 is SASEGT. The CDR3 runs 14 residues. J lost 8 bases, V lost 4 bases, and 7 bases had no gene match. CDR3 protein: CASSGTGLFDEQFF. The CDR3 region has the DNA TGTGCCAGCAGTGGGACAGGGTTGTTCGATGAGCAGTTCTTC.

Ten or more counts support this clonotype. One junction end does not reproduce the germline sequence, and a read error may be involved. The chain uses TRBV7-2 and TRBJ2-2; D tentatively fits TRBD1 or TRBD2 (5 bases each). The length of the CDR3 is 15 residues. The germline V gene encodes CDR1 SGHTA and CDR2 FQGNSA. Here the CDR3 DNA reads TGCACGTCAAGCCCGGGACCCTTGAACACCGGGGAGCTGTTTTTT. Translated, it gives CTSSPGPLNTGELFF.

This clonotype was seen many times. The V call is TRBV12-5, the J call TRBJ2-1; 7 bases map to TRBD1. The germline V gene has CDR1 LGHNT and CDR2 FRNRAP. V shed 6 bases, J shed 8 bases, and the junction held 13 bases outside the gene matches. The CDR3 runs 15 residues. CDR3 in amino acids: CASGMGQPPQDEQFF. Here the CDR3 DNA reads TGTGCTAGTGGAATGGGACAGCCACCACAGGATGAGCAGTTCTTC. Filled out from reference TRBV12-5 and TRBJ2-1, the complete variable domain reads DARVTQTPRHKVTEMGQEVTMRCQPILGHNTVFWYRQTMMQGLELLAYFRNRAPLDDSGMPKDRFSAEMPDATLATLKIQPSEPRDSAVYFCASGMGQPPQDEQFFGPGTRLTVL.

Concerning this clonotype: At one boundary the junction diverges from the germline segment, which might be a read error. The gene calls are TRBV19 and TRBJ1-1; 8 bases map to TRBD1. The germline V gene encodes CDR1 LNHDA and CDR2 SQIVND (reference sequence). The CDR3 has 11 amino acids. CDR3 in amino acids: CASQGAFGALF. The CDR3 DNA follows: TGTGCCAGCCAGGGGGCGTTTGGGGCACTCTTT. The entire variable domain, with the rest obtained from reference TRBV19 and TRBJ1-1, is as follows: DGGITQSPKYLFRKEGQNVTLSCEQNLNHDAMYWYRQDPGQGLRLIYYSQIVNDFQKGDIAEGYSVSREKKESFPLTVTSAQKNPTAFYLCASQGAFGALFGQGTRLTVV.

The table lists this clonotype with many counts. The chain uses TRBV4-3 and TRBJ1-3; maybe TRBD1 (6 bases). V dropped 4 bases and J dropped 5 bases, with 15 bases sitting between them. CDR3 length: 15 amino acids. Germline V gene lookup returns CDR1 LGHNA and CDR2 YSLEER. The CDR3 sequence: CASSPTGSGRNTIYF. In nucleotides, the CDR3 is TGCGCCAGCAGCCCAACAGGGTCGGGGCGAAACACCATATATTTT.

The V and J genes are TRBV3-1 and TRBJ2-7; D may be TRBD1 or TRBD2 (5 bases each). Per germline, CDR1 LGHDT and CDR2 YNNKEL (reference sequence). Trimming took 3 bases from V and 0 from J, leaving 9 bases between them. This CDR3 region has 14 residues. The CDR3 spells CASSHGAISYEQYF. For the CDR3, the DNA is TGTGCCAGCAGCCACGGGGCTATCTCCTACGAGCAGTACTTC.

This chain connects TRBV25-1 to TRBJ2-2, with D perhaps matching TRBD1 (6 bases). CDR3 size: 16 residues. Germline CDR1 and CDR2: MGHDK and SYGVNS. V lost 5 bases, J lost 1 base, and 14 bases lay in between. CDR3 sequence reads: CASSLRGQRNTGELFF. In nucleotides, the CDR3 is TGTGCCAGCAGTCTGAGAGGACAGCGGAACACCGGGGAGCTGTTTTTT.

This clonotype was recorded at least ten times. The chain couples TRBV29-1 to TRBJ1-5, with no clear D. The V gene lost 6 bases and the J gene lost 5 bases, with 17 bases spanning the gap. The CDR3 has 14 residues. Germline values: CDR1 SQVTM, CDR2 ANQGSEA. The CDR3 DNA reads as TGCAGCGTCACTGAGGACTCCCCCGATCAGCCCCAGCATTTT. Translated, it gives CSVTEDSPDQPQHF.

This clonotype was detected a few times. The CDR3 DNA reads TGTGCCAGCAGCTTAGACTTGGGACTCCGCTGGGAGCAGTACTTC. Protein: CASSLDLGLRWEQYF. The chain has TRBV7-2 and TRBJ2-7, with a tentative D call TRBD2 (6 bases). The CDR3 is 15 residues long. Germline CDR1 SGHTA, CDR2 FQGNSA. V lost 1 base to trimming and J lost 7 bases, with 17 bases between them. The variable domain in full, with the rest retrieved from reference TRBV7-2 and TRBJ2-7, is GAGVSQSPSNKVTEKGKDVELRCDPISGHTALYWYRQSLGQGLEFLIYFQGNSAPDKSGLPSDRFSAERTGGSVSTLTIQRTQQEDSAVYLCASSLDLGLRWEQYFGPGTRLTVT.

In its sample, this clonotype was seen many times. This chain joins TRBV4-1 and TRBJ1-5; a weak D match, TRBD1 (5 bases). V gave up 1 base and J gave up 6 bases, with 13 bases separating them. The CDR3 totals 15 residues. Per the germline V gene, CDR1 is MGHRA and CDR2 is YSYEKL. The DNA of the CDR3 is TGCGCCAGCAGCCAAGGAAGGACGAGGGGTCAGCCCCAGCATTTT. Protein product: CASSQGRTRGQPQHF.

This clonotype has more than one count but fewer than ten. The chain carries TRBV6-5 and TRBJ2-7; D ambiguous. The V gene's germline CDR1 is MNHEY and CDR2 SVGAGI. The CDR3 is made up of 15 amino acids. The germline V and J ends were trimmed by 1 base and 0 bases, with 10 bases remaining between them. As DNA, the CDR3 is TGTGCCAGCAGTTACTATTGGCAGAGCTCCTACGAGCAGTACTTC. Translated: CASSYYWQSSYEQYF.

The chain couples TRBV7-8 to TRBJ2-1; 7 bases match TRBD2. The V and J ends lost 0 bases and 8 bases, in that order; junction bases with no gene match: 13. Germline values: CDR1 SGHVS, CDR2 FQNEAQ. The CDR3 has 17 amino acids. CDR3 coding DNA: TGTGCCAGCAGCTTAGCAGGACTAGGCGGGAGAGGCGATGAGCAGTTCTTC. It codes for CASSLAGLGGRGDEQFF.

This clonotype was picked up a small number of times. This sequence joins TRBV12-3 or TRBV12-4 and TRBJ2-7; D is tentatively TRBD1 or TRBD2 (5 bases each). The CDR3 has 16 residues. The V end was cut by 3 bases, the J end by 7 bases, with 22 bases between. CDR3 amino acids: CASSLAPGPSTSEQYF. The CDR3 coding sequence is TGTGCCAGCAGTTTGGCTCCGGGACCGTCGACATCGGAGCAGTACTTC.